The rows below give T cell receptor beta chains drawn from one sample of a study of a mutant IDH1 vaccine in newly diagnosed glioma. These receptors have no known antigen. Assay: immunoSEQ multiplex PCR; the TCRdb copy retains only in-frame clones and omits some. The sample lists 60,000 or so clones, around 90% occurring once. The sequencing used PBMCs, collected from a glioma patient whose treatment included an IDH1 peptide vaccine. These receptor sequences come from a woman aged 35 to 49 with glioma. The CDR3 runs from the conserved cysteine through the conserved F or W. Each record gives: clone size, J gene, V gene, D gene, CDR3 DNA, CDR3 protein. D genes are given only for firm matches. Rows may omit the clone size; those that give it use once, few, many or a size class.

>.|TRBJ2-6|TRBV4-3|.
TGCGCCAGCAGCCAAGACAGACGCTCTGGGGCCAACGTCCTGACTTTC
CASSQDRRSGANVLTF
>.|TRBJ2-7|TRBV5-1|TRBD1
TGCGCCAGCAGCTTGGCCGGGTCGGGACAGGGTTCCTACGAGCAGTACTTC
CASSLAGSGQGSYEQYF
>.|TRBJ2-7|TRBV19|.
TGTGCCACCAGTAGTGGCGGTAGCTCCTACGAGCAGTACTTC
CATSSGGSSYEQYF
>.|TRBJ2-7|TRBV4-2|TRBD1
TGTGCCAGCAGCCAAGATTGGGGTGGACAGGGGCGCTACGAGCAGTACTTC
CASSQDWGGQGRYEQYF
>.|TRBJ1-1|TRBV5-1|.
TGCGCCAGCAGCTTCGCGGGGGCTATGAACACTGAAGCTTTCTTT
CASSFAGAMNTEAFF
>.|TRBJ2-1|TRBV7-2|.
TGTGCCAGCAGCCCTGACGGGGGGCCCTACAATGAGCAGTTCTTC
CASSPDGGPYNEQFF
>.|TRBJ1-6|TRBV7-2|TRBD1
TGTGCCAGCCAGACAGGGGGGAATTCACCCCTCCACTTT
CASQTGGNSPLHF
>.|TRBJ1-3|TRBV4-2|.
TGTGCCAGCAGCCAAGGCACAGGATCGACTGGAAACACCATATATTTT
CASSQGTGSTGNTIYF
>.|TRBJ1-4|TRBV19|.
TGTGCCAGTAGTATAAGTGCCCGGGGAGGTGAAAAACTGTTTTTT
CASSISARGGEKLFF
>few|TRBJ1-5|TRBV28|.
TGTGCCAGCAGGGCAGGCGGCAGGGTCCATCAGCCCCAGCATTTT
CASRAGGRVHQPQHF
>.|TRBJ2-7|TRBV5-1|.
TGCGCCAGCAGCTTGGGGCCCCTGGCCTACGAGCAGTACTTC
CASSLGPLAYEQYF
>.|TRBJ2-5|TRBV5-1|.
TGCGCCAGCAGCCTAATATACCAAGAGACCCAGTACTTC
CASSLIYQETQYF
>.|TRBJ2-7|TRBV7-8|TRBD2
TGTGCCAGCAGCCGCTTAGCGGGTCTTACCATCTTC
CASSRLAGLTIF